This is a list of T cell receptor beta chains from one sample in a study of PD-1 blockade in classical Hodgkin lymphoma. Assay used: immunoSEQ multiplex PCR; TCRdb lists only in-frame clones, some missing. The top ten hold around 3.8% of the sample, which has about 28,000 clones, more than 85% seen once. The sample consisted of peripheral blood mononuclear cells (PBMCs). Receptors were obtained from a human donor with classical Hodgkin lymphoma. Both conserved end residues are part of each CDR3. D genes are given only for firm matches. Clone size is not always given. Where it is, it says once, few, many or a class for expanded clones.

d_gene,j_gene,abundance,v_gene,CDR3nt,CDR3aa
TRBD1,TRBJ1-5,few,TRBV4-2,TGTGCCAGCAGCCAAGATTCGACAGGGAATCAGCCCCAGCATTTT,CASSQDSTGNQPQHF
TRBD1,TRBJ2-7,-,TRBV5-1,TGCGCCAGCAGCTTGGAAGGGACAGCCTACGAGCAGTACTTC,CASSLEGTAYEQYF
-,TRBJ2-4,-,TRBV6-5,TGTGCCAGCAGTTACTCGCGGGCCGGCAAAAACATTCAGTACTTC,CASSYSRAGKNIQYF
TRBD1,TRBJ2-1,-,TRBV28,TGTGCCAGCAGTAAACCGGGACAGGGGGGATCCAGATCCTACAATGAGCAGTTCTTC,CASSKPGQGGSRSYNEQFF
TRBD1,TRBJ2-3,-,TRBV28,TGTGCCAGCAGTTTACCCGGGGACAGGGGGGAAGGTACGCAGTATTTT,CASSLPGDRGEGTQYF
TRBD1,TRBJ1-2,-,TRBV18,TGTGCCAGCTCAGCCGACAGGGGGGACTATGGCTACACCTTC,CASSADRGDYGYTF
-,TRBJ2-2,-,TRBV12-5,TGTGCTAGTGGTTCCCAAAGGGACCGCCGTGTCACCGGGGAGCTGTTTTTT,CASGSQRDRRVTGELFF
TRBD2,TRBJ2-1,-,TRBV11-3,TGTGCCAGCAGCTTAGCGGGGGGGAACAATGAGCAGTTCTTC,CASSLAGGNNEQFF
TRBD2,TRBJ2-5,-,TRBV5-1,TGCGCCAGCAGCTTAGCGGGAGCGGAGACCCAGTACTTC,CASSLAGAETQYF
TRBD1,TRBJ1-2,-,TRBV15,TGTGCCACCAGCGGTGGACAGGGGGCGTTAGACTATGGCTACACCTTC,CATSGGQGALDYGYTF
TRBD1,TRBJ1-2,-,TRBV28,TGTGCCAGCCTCGGGACAGTTAACTATGGCTACACCTTC,CASLGTVNYGYTF
-,TRBJ2-5,-,TRBV2,TGTGCCAGCAGTGAAAATCCGGGATCACAAGAGACCCAGTACTTC,CASSENPGSQETQYF
TRBD1,TRBJ1-3,once,TRBV6-5,TGTGCCAGCAGTAGAACGACAGGGACAGGAAACACCATATATTTT,CASSRTTGTGNTIYF
-,TRBJ1-4,-,TRBV6-5,TGTGCCAGCAGTTATGTGGGGGCTTCTAATGAAAAACTGTTTTTT,CASSYVGASNEKLFF
TRBD2,TRBJ2-7,-,TRBV11-1,TGTGCCAGCAGACACCTTAGCGGGAGTTCCGAGCAGTACTTC,CASRHLSGSSEQYF
-,TRBJ2-7,-,TRBV27,TGTGCCAGCAGCTCCCCCGGGAGAGGGGGTTTTGAGCAGTACTTC,CASSSPGRGGFEQYF
-,TRBJ1-2,-,TRBV4-3,TGCGCCAGCAGCCAAGACCCAGTCAGGAACTATGGCTACACCTTC,CASSQDPVRNYGYTF
-,TRBJ2-2,-,TRBV19,TGTGCCAGCAATGGGGGTACCGGGGAGCTGTTTTTT,CASNGGTGELFF